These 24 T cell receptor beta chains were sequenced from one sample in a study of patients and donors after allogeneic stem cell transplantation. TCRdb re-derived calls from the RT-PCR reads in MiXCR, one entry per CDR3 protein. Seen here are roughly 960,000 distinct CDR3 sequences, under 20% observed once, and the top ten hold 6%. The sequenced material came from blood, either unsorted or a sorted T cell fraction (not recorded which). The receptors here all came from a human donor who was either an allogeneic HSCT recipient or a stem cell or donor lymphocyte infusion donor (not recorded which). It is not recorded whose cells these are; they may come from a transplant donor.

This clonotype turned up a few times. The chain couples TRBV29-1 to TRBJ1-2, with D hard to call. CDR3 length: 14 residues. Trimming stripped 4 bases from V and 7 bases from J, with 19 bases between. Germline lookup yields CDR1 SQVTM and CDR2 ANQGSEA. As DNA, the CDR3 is TGCAGCGTTGGAAGCTCTTCCGGCGGGAGTGGCTACACCTTC. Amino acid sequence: CSVGSSSGGSGYTF.

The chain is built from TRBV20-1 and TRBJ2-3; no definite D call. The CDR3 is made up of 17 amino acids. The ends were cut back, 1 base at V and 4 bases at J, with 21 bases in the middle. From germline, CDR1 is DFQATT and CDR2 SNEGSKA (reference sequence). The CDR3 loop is CSARGSFFSSGADTQYF. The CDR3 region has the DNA TGCAGTGCTAGAGGGTCCTTCTTTTCTAGTGGGGCAGATACGCAGTATTTT.

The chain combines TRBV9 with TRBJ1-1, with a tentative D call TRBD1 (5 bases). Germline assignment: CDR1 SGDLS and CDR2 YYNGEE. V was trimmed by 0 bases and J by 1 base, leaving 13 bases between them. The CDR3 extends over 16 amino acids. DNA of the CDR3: TGTGCCAGCAGCGTAGCGGCGGGACTGGGGAACACTGAAGCTTTCTTT. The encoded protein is CASSVAAGLGNTEAFF.

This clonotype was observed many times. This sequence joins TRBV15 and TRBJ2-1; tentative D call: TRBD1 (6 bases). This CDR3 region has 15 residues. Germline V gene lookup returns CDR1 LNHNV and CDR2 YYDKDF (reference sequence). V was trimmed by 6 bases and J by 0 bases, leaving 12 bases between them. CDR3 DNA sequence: TGTGCCACCAGATCGACAGGTAGCTCCTACAATGAGCAGTTCTTC. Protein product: CATRSTGSSYNEQFF.

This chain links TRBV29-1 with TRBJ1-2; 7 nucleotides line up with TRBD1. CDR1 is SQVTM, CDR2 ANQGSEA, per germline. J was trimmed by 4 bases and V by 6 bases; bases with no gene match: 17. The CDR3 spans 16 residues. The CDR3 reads CSVVKRDSARVYGYTF. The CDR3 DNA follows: TGCAGCGTGGTTAAACGGGACAGCGCGAGGGTCTATGGCTACACCTTC. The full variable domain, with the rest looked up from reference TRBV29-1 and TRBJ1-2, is SAVISQKPSRDICQRGTSLTIQCQVDSQVTMMFWYRQQPGQSLTLIATANQGSEATYESGFVIDKFPISRPNLTFSTLTVSNMSPEDSSIYLCSVVKRDSARVYGYTFGSGTRLTVV.

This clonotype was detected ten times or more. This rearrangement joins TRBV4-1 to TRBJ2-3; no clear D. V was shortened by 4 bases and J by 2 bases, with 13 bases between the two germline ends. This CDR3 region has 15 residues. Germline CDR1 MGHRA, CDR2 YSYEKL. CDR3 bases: TGCGCCAGCAGCCTACTACAGAGAGTCACAGATACGCAGTATTTT. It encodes CASSLLQRVTDTQYF.

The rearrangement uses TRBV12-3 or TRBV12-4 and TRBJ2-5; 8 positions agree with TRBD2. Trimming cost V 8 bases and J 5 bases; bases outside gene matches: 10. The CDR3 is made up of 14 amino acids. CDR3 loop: CASWGAGGLETQYF. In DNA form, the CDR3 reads TGTGCCAGCTGGGGGGCGGGGGGTTTGGAGACCCAGTACTTC.

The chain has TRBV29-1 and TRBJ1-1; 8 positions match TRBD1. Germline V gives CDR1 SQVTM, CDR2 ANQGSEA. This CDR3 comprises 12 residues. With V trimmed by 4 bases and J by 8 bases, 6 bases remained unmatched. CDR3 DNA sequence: TGCAGCGTTGGACCCAGGACAGGGGAAGCTTTCTTT. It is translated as CSVGPRTGEAFF.

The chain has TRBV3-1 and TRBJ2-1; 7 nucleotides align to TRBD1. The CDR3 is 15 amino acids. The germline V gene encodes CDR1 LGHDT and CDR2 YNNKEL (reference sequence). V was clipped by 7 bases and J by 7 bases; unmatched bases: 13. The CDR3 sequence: CASTQALGTVNEQFF. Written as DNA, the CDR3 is TGTGCCAGCACACAGGCACTGGGGACAGTAAATGAGCAGTTCTTC.

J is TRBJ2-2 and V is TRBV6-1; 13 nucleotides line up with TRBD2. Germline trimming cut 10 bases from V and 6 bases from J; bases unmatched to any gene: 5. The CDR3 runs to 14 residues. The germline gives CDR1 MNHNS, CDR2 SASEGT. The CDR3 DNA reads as TGTGCCACAAAAGGACTAGCGGGGGCCGGGGAGCTGTTTTTT. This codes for CATKGLAGAGELFF.

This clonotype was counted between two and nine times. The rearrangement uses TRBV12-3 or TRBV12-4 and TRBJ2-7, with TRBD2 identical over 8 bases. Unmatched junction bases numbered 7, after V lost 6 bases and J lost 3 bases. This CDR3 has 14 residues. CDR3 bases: TGTGCCAGCAGCCGGACTAGCAAGGGCTACGAGCAGTACTTC. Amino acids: CASSRTSKGYEQYF.

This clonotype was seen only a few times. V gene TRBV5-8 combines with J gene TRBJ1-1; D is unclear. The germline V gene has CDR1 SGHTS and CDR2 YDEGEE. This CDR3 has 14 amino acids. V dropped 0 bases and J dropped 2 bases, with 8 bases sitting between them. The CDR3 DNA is TGTGCCAGCAGCTTGGGGTGGATAAACACTGAAGCTTTCTTT. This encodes CASSLGWINTEAFF.

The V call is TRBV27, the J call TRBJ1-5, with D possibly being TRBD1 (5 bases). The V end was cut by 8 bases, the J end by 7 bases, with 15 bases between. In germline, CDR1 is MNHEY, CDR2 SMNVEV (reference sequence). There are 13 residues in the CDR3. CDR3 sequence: CASRGGSWQPQHF. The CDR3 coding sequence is TGTGCCAGCCGTGGGGGTAGTTGGCAGCCCCAGCATTTT.

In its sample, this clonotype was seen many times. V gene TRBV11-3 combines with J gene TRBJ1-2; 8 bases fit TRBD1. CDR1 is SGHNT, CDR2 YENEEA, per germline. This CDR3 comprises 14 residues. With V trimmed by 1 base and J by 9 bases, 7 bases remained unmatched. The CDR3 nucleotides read TGTGCCAGCAGCTTAGGTGGGCAGGGGGCGAGCTACACCTTC. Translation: CASSLGGQGASYTF.

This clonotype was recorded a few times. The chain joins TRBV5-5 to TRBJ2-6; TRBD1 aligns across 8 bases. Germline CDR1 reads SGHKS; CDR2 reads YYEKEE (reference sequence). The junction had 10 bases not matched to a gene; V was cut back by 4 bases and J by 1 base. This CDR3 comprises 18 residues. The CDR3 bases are TGTGCCAGCAGCGCCTCCGGGACAGGACCTTCTGGGGCCAACGTCCTGACTTTC. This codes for CASSASGTGPSGANVLTF.

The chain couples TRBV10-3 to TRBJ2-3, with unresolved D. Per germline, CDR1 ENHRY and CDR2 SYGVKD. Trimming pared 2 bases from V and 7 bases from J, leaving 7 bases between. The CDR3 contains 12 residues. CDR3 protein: CAISESQNTQYF. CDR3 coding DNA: TGTGCCATCAGTGAGAGTCAAAATACGCAGTATTTT.

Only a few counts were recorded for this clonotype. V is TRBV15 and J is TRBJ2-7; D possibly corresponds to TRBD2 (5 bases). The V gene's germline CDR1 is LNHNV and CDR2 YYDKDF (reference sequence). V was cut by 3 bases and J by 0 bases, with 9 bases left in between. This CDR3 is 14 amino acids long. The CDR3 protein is CATSSLGSSYEQYF. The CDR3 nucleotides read TGTGCCACCAGCAGCTTGGGGAGCTCCTACGAGCAGTACTTC. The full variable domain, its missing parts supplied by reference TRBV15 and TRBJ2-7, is DAMVIQNPRYQVTQFGKPVTLSCSQTLNHNVMYWYQQKSSQAPKLLFHYYDKDFNNEADTPDNFQSRRPNTSFCFLDIRSPGLGDTAMYLCATSSLGSSYEQYFGPGTRLTVT.

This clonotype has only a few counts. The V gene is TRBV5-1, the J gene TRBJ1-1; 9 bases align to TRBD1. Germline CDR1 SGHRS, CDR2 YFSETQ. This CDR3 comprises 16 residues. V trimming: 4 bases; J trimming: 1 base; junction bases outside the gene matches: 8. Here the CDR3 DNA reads TGCGCCAGCAGCCCGGGGACAGGGAAGAAGAACACTGAAGCTTTCTTT. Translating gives CASSPGTGKKNTEAFF.

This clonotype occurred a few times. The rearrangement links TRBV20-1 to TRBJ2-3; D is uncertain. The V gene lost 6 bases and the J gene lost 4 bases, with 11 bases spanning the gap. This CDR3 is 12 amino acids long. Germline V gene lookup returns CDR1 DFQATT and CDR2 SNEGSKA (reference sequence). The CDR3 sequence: CSASPSPDTQYF. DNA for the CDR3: TGCAGTGCGAGCCCTTCCCCAGATACGCAGTATTTT.

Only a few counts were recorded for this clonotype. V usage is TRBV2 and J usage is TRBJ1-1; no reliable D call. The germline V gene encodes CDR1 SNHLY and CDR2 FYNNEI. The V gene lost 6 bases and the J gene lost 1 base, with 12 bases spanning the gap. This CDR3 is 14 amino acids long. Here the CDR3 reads CASSRQVGNTEAFF. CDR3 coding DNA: TGTGCCAGCAGCAGGCAGGTGGGGAACACTGAAGCTTTCTTT.

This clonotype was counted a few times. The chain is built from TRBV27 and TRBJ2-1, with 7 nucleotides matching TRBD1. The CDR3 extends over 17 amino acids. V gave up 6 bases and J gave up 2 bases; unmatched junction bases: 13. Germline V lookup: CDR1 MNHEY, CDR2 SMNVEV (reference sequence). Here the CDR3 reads CASRVRTGGLPYNEQFF. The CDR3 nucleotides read TGTGCCAGCAGGGTCCGGACAGGAGGTCTTCCCTACAATGAGCAGTTCTTC.

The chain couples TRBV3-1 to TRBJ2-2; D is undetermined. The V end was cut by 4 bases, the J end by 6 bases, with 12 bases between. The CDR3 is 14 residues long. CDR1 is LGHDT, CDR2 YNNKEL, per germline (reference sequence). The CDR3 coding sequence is TGTGCCAGCAGCCTTTCTCAGCGAGCCGGGGAGCTGTTTTTT. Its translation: CASSLSQRAGELFF.

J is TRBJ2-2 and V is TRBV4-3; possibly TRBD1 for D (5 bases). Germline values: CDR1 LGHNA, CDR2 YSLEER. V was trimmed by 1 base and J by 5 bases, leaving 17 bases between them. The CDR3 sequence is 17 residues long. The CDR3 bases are TGCGCCAGCAGCCAAGCTTTGTCAGGGATGTGGACCGGGGAGCTGTTTTTT. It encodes CASSQALSGMWTGELFF.

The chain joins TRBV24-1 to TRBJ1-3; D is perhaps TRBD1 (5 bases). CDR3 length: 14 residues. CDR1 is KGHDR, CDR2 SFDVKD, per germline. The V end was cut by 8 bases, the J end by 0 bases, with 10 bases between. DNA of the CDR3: TGTGCCACCATGGACACCAACTCTGGAAACACCATATATTTT. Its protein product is CATMDTNSGNTIYF.